The 23 T cell receptor beta chains below were found in one sample sequenced in a study of early T cells in non-severe SARS-CoV-2 infection. Using its own MiXCR run on the 5' RACE reads, TCRdb lists one record per CDR3 protein. The sample lists nearly 95,000 distinct CDR3 sequences, approximately 16% occurring once. Sequencing was performed on whole blood, taken at baseline. These receptors all stem from an adult who was a healthcare worker with PCR-confirmed SARS-CoV-2 infection or an uninfected control (not recorded which).

This clonotype was counted a few times. The germline gene is not matched at one end of the junction; a read error may be the cause. The chain recombines TRBV28 with TRBJ1-1, with no clear D. This CDR3 is built from 12 residues. From germline, CDR1 is MDHEN and CDR2 SYDVKM. The CDR3 spells CASMWANTEVFF. CDR3 in DNA: TGTGCCAGCATGTGGGCCAACACTGAAGTTTTCTTT. Drawing the rest from reference TRBV28 and TRBJ1-1, the complete variable domain is DVKVTQSSRYLVKRTGEKVFLECVQDMDHENMFWYRQDPGLGLRLIYFSYDVKMKEKGDIPEGYSVSREKKERFSLILESASTNQTSMYLCASMWANTEVFFGQGTRLTVV.

The V and J genes are TRBV10-3 and TRBJ2-7; D uncertain. Germline V lookup: CDR1 ENHRY, CDR2 SYGVKD. The length of the CDR3 is 12 residues. Trimming removed 6 bases from V and 0 bases from J, with 6 bases in between. The CDR3 protein is CAIRGFSYEQYF. CDR3 DNA: TGTGCCATCAGGGGCTTCTCCTACGAGCAGTACTTC.

This clonotype was detected many times. CDR3 sequence reads: CASSRDRGFAEAFF. CDR3 in DNA: TGCGCCAGCAGTAGGGACAGGGGGTTTGCTGAAGCTTTCTTT. This sequence joins TRBV4-1 and TRBJ1-1, with 11 bases lining up with TRBD1. Trimming took 6 bases from V and 6 from J; bases not matched to a gene: 6. Germline V gene data show CDR1 as MGHRA and CDR2 as YSYEKL. The CDR3 length is 14 residues.

The gene calls are TRBV19 and TRBJ2-1, with 7 bases lining up with TRBD2. Germline V gene data show CDR1 as LNHDA and CDR2 as SQIVND (reference sequence). The CDR3 is 15 residues long. V lost 4 bases to trimming and J lost 6 bases; unmatched junction nucleotides: 9. Here the CDR3 DNA reads TGTGCCAGTAGTAGAGGGACTACCTCGAGCAATGAGCAGTTCTTC. This encodes CASSRGTTSSNEQFF.

The chain links TRBV4-1 to TRBJ2-3, with TRBD2 as a possible D gene (5 bases). This CDR3 region has 16 residues. The germline V gene has CDR1 MGHRA and CDR2 YSYEKL. V lost 1 base, J lost 1 base, and 12 bases lay in between. DNA of the CDR3: TGCGCCAGCAGCCAAGGGGTGGGAGCGGGCACAGATACGCAGTATTTT. Its protein is CASSQGVGAGTDTQYF.

This clonotype showed up just a few times. V and J are TRBV29-1 and TRBJ2-2; D call uncertain. Germline-derived CDR1 and CDR2 are SQVTM and ANQGSEA. The CDR3 runs 14 residues. V shed 4 bases and J shed 0 bases, with 9 bases lying between them. CDR3 nucleotides: TGCAGCGTTGGCTACCTGACGAACACCGGGGAGCTGTTTTTT. Residues: CSVGYLTNTGELFF.

The chain couples TRBV6-5 to TRBJ1-2; possibly TRBD1 for D (5 bases). The CDR3 is 13 amino acids. V was shortened by 2 bases and J by 3 bases, with 7 bases between the two germline ends. Germline CDR1 reads MNHEY; CDR2 reads SVGAGI. CDR3 residues: CASSYGGDYGYTF. The CDR3 nucleotides read TGTGCCAGCAGTTACGGGGGGGACTATGGCTACACCTTC.

This clonotype occurred a few times. The V call is TRBV28, the J call TRBJ2-4; D remains unclear. From germline, CDR1 is MDHEN and CDR2 SYDVKM. This CDR3 comprises 14 residues. V was trimmed by 2 bases and J by 0 bases, leaving 5 bases between them. CDR3 DNA: TGTGCCAGCAGTTTAAGCCGAGCCAAAAACATTCAGTACTTC. This encodes CASSLSRAKNIQYF.

This clonotype has a count of ten or more. This rearrangement joins TRBV9 to TRBJ2-2; D is perhaps TRBD1 or TRBD2 (5 bases each). Germline CDR1 SGDLS, CDR2 YYNGEE. Between the trimmed V and J ends, which lost 4 bases and 1 base, there was a span of 17 bases. The CDR3 is 17 residues long. For the CDR3, the DNA is TGTGCCAGCAGCCATCTATCCGGGACCGGGAACACCGGGGAGCTGTTTTTT. Protein product: CASSHLSGTGNTGELFF.

Ten or more counts support this clonotype. The chain is built from TRBV20-1 and TRBJ2-4; 11 bases fit TRBD2. CDR1 is DFQATT and CDR2 is SNEGSKA in the germline V gene (reference sequence). This CDR3 is built from 14 residues. V lost 1 base and J lost 9; bases outside the gene matches: 5. The CDR3 DNA is TGCAGTGCTAGAGGAACTAGCGGGAGATCCATTCAGTACTTC. Protein product: CSARGTSGRSIQYF.

The chain carries TRBV27 and TRBJ2-1; 9 bases agree with TRBD2. The junction had 6 bases not matched to a gene; V was cut back by 10 bases and J by 2 bases. Germline loops: CDR1 MNHEY, CDR2 SMNVEV (reference sequence). This CDR3 is built from 14 residues. The CDR3 loop reads CATSRLAAYNEQFF. In DNA, the CDR3 is TGTGCCACCTCACGACTAGCGGCCTACAATGAGCAGTTCTTC.

The chain has TRBV25-1 and TRBJ2-1; the D is unclear. Germline lookup yields CDR1 MGHDK and CDR2 SYGVNS. V was cut by 3 bases and J by 1 base, with 10 bases left in between. The CDR3 loop spans 15 amino acids. Here the CDR3 reads CASSDSRLSYNEQFF. In DNA, the CDR3 is TGTGCCAGCAGTGACAGCCGACTTTCCTACAATGAGCAGTTCTTC.

This clonotype has only one observation. Being one base from a much bigger clone, this may be a read error. The V call is TRBV12-3 or TRBV12-4, the J call TRBJ1-1, with 7 bases identical to TRBD1. The CDR3 has 14 residues. CDR3 amino acids: CAGSPGTVNTEAFF. CDR3 bases: TGTGCCGGCAGTCCCGGGACAGTGAACACTGAAGCTTTCTTT.

In this sample, this clonotype turned up a few times. The chain combines TRBV29-1 with TRBJ1-1; possible D gene TRBD1, 5 bases. Trimming stripped 4 bases from V and 4 bases from J, with 13 bases between. The germline gives CDR1 SQVTM, CDR2 ANQGSEA. This CDR3 has 13 residues. CDR3 region: CSVVQGRGTEAFF. CDR3 sequence (DNA): TGCAGCGTTGTGCAGGGAAGAGGCACTGAAGCTTTCTTT.

In its sample, this clonotype was seen a few times. The chain recombines TRBV28 with TRBJ2-5; 7 bases are a match to TRBD1. CDR3 length: 13 residues. Trimming at V came to 10 bases and at J to 0 bases, leaving 5 bases not matched to a gene. Per the germline V gene, CDR1 is MDHEN and CDR2 is SYDVKM. In DNA form, the CDR3 reads TGTGCCATAACCGGGACAGACCAAGAGACCCAGTACTTC. Its translation is CAITGTDQETQYF.

This clonotype was counted many times. The chain couples TRBV12-3 or TRBV12-4 to TRBJ2-2, with D uncertain. V lost 2 bases, J lost 10 bases, and 5 bases lay in between. This CDR3 has 11 amino acids. Here the CDR3 reads CASSLRKELFF. The CDR3 bases are TGTGCCAGCAGTTTAAGAAAGGAGCTGTTTTTT.

This chain connects TRBV6-4 to TRBJ2-5; 10 bases match TRBD2. V dropped 3 bases and J dropped 4; count of bases not matched to a gene: 14. CDR3 length: 18 residues. Germline CDR1 reads MRHNA; CDR2 reads SNTAGT. The CDR3 DNA reads TGTGCCAGCAGTGATCCTCTCATCCTAGCGGGAGATCCAGAGACCCAGTACTTC. Protein sequence: CASSDPLILAGDPETQYF.

This clonotype was seen at least ten times. This chain links TRBV6-6 with TRBJ2-7, with 11 bases fitting TRBD1. Germline V gene sequence: CDR1 MNHNY, CDR2 SVGAGI (reference sequence). The CDR3 is made up of 19 amino acids. V lost 0 bases to trimming and J lost 0 bases; unmatched junction nucleotides: 10. CDR3 loop: CASSYSGQGASYPSYEQYF. In DNA, the CDR3 is TGTGCCAGCAGTTACTCCGGACAGGGGGCGTCATATCCCTCCTACGAGCAGTACTTC.

This clonotype was recorded at least ten times. This CDR3 is CASSGQTRSPLHF. The CDR3 coding sequence is TGTGCCAGCAGTGGACAAACTCGGTCACCCCTCCACTTT. This chain links TRBV6-1 with TRBJ1-6; no clear D. Germline loops: CDR1 MNHNS, CDR2 SASEGT. V lost 4 bases and J lost 10, with 11 bases in between. This CDR3 spans 13 amino acids.

V usage is TRBV21-1 and J usage is TRBJ2-1; the DNA was not compared with TRBD2, the D call given in the table. TRBV21-1 is flagged as a pseudogene. This CDR3 contains 19 residues. The CDR3 coding sequence is TGTGCCAGCATCTCCTTGCGGGTAGTGTGCGGGAGCGGGTCAAATGAGCAGTTCTTC. It specifies CASISLRVVCGSGSNEQFF.

This chain connects TRBV4-1 to TRBJ1-1; TRBD1 agrees at 9 bases. Germline assignment: CDR1 MGHRA and CDR2 YSYEKL. The CDR3 covers 17 residues. Trimming at V came to 1 base and at J to 0 bases, leaving 6 bases not matched to a gene. Written as DNA, the CDR3 is TGCGCCAGCAGCCAAGGGCGACAGGGGGTAATGAACACTGAAGCTTTCTTT. Translation gives CASSQGRQGVMNTEAFF.

This chain joins TRBV5-5 and TRBJ2-2; 9 nucleotides line up with TRBD2. V lost 0 bases to trimming and J lost 4 bases; unmatched junction nucleotides: 7. This CDR3 has 17 residues. Germline assignment: CDR1 SGHKS and CDR2 YYEKEE (reference sequence). CDR3 residues: CASSLVALSGSTGELFF. For the CDR3, the DNA is TGTGCCAGCAGCTTGGTGGCGCTTAGCGGGAGCACCGGGGAGCTGTTTTTT.

This clonotype was found many times. The rearrangement links TRBV7-8 to TRBJ2-3; D uncertain. The length of the CDR3 is 14 residues. Trimming cost V 2 bases and J 5 bases, with 11 bases left between them. Germline V gives CDR1 SGHVS, CDR2 FQNEAQ. The CDR3 sequence is CASSLSRPGDTQYF. DNA for the CDR3: TGTGCCAGCAGCTTAAGCCGGCCGGGAGATACGCAGTATTTT.